This section outlines one T cell receptor (beta chain) sequence together with its context. Its antigen is currently not known. Per-base quality was not reported, and no clone a single base away is much larger than it. The sample belongs to a study of response to subunit inactivated influenza vaccine (dated by TCRdb to 2016 to 2018). Study-wide context: To follow how T cells responded to a trivalent subunit inactivated influenza vaccine, the researchers relied on deep quantitative profiling of the T cell receptor repertoire.

From the cysteine through the phenylalanine, the CDR3 covers 14 amino acids. Only the CDR3 part of the read is kept: 42 bases, read in frame from the first base. The germline V and J ends show losses of 7 bases and 3 bases respectively, and no gene match explains 6 bases of the junction. CDR1 and CDR2, looked up from the germline V gene, are MNHEY and SVGEGT. What the authors observed across the whole study: It was suggested by the authors that each seasonal influenza vaccination may recruit only a limited number of new T cells.

Library preparation was by RT-PCR. The instrument given in TCRdb is Illumina HiSeq 2500. TCRdb trimmed the raw reads at Q25, called clones with MiXCR and kept productive beta chains. Each CDR3 protein gets just one entry, which takes the most common genes and DNA from the rows behind it. The sample table contains hundreds of thousands of distinct CDR3 sequences; only one count was recorded for approximately 10% of them. In total, the top ten clones hold roughly 10% of the sample. The clonotype originates from a man in his forties or fifties who received an inactivated influenza vaccine. Donor details come from another sample of the same person, matched by shared clones. Recombination connected TRBV6-2 or TRBV6-3 to TRBJ2-1, with 7 junctional bases fitting TRBD2. Sequences were derived from PBMCs from blood, sampled on the day of vaccination. CDR3 region: CASTAGTDYNEQFF. The DNA sequence is TGTGCCAGCACAGCGGGGACCGACTACAATGAGCAGTTCTTC.